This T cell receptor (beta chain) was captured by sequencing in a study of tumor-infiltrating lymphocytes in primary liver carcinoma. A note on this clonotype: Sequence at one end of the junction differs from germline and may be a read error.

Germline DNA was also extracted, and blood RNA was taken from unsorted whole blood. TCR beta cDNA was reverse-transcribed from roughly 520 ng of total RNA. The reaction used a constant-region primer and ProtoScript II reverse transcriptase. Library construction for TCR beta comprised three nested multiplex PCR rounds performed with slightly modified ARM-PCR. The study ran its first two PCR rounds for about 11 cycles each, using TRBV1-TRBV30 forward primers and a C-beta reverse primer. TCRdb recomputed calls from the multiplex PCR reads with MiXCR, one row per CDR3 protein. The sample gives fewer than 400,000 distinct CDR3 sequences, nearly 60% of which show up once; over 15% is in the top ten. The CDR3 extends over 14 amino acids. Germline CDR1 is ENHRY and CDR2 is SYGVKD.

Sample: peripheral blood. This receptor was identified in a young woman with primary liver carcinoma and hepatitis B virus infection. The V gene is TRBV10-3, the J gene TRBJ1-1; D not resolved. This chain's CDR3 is CVIKGEGRNTEAFF. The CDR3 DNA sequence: TGTGTCATCAAAGGAGAAGGCAGGAACACTGAAGCTTTCTTT.